The rows below give T cell receptor beta chains drawn from one sample of a study of cytomegalovirus exposure and HLA in healthy donors. The table came from immunoSEQ multiplex PCR; TCRdb's copy has only in-frame clones and leaves some out. The data contain around 190,000 clones, roughly 86% of them singletons. The specimen sequenced was PBMCs. The receptors shown here come from a man younger than 40 in good health and CMV-seropositive. Each CDR3 is given with its conserved first and last residue.

v_call cdr3_aa
TRBV5-4 CASSLGVPDTQYF
TRBV5-1 CASSLGGQSNIQYF
TRBV6-5 CASNGRGGTNEKLFF
TRBV11-2 CASRGGFSNYEQYF
TRBV11-3 CASSSWGQGPPGTQYF
TRBV25-1 CASSDATSGDYEQYF
TRBV29-1 CSVEGNANTGELFF
TRBV11-2 CASRRGGVTEAFF
TRBV2 CASSEGGAGTEAFF
TRBV29-1 CSLARAGGNTEAFF
TRBV11-2 CASSFGTGFNNEQFF
TRBV9 CASSVGSQGYGYTF
TRBV5-4 CASSLGAGYNEQFF
TRBV5-1 CASSLAGRTTDTQYF
TRBV7-9 CASSSPDRGNTNEKLFF
TRBV28 CASKGGSEPQHF
TRBV28 CASNPGGTDTQYF
TRBV5-4 CASSLDSGGYSPLHF
TRBV4-3 CASSQDSSKETQYF
TRBV27 CASGPRDEQYF
TRBV2 CASSEVLAAQETQYF
TRBV6-6 CATEDRSMSGYTF
TRBV6-4 CASSDGTANQPQHF
TRBV7-2 CASSLQNRGTYEQYF
TRBV4-1 CASSQAVTTDTQYF
TRBV5-8 CASRPRVAKNIQYF
TRBV27 CASSPPPGIGTDTQYF
TRBV28 CASTTNGVNQPQHF
TRBV4-3 CASSQGTSLRTDTQYF
TRBV4-2 CASSQDWTYEQYF
TRBV12-5 CASGLAIGGTGIGNEQFF
TRBV4-1 CASRPGPTVNYGYTF
TRBV11-3 CASRSGTGANEKLFF
TRBV6-5 CASSYSEYSPQETQYF
TRBV2 CAYGPTQYF
TRBV4-1 CASNFGASGGPSTDTQYF
TRBV19 CASTFSTGPYGYTF
TRBV29-1 CSVTPPGELEQFF
TRBV29-1 CSVTDPGQANYGYTF
TRBV7-2 CASSWGGAAGELFF
TRBV7-6 CASSPGLQGYGYTF
TRBV4-1 CASSLHGINEQYF
TRBV9 CASSRWTGPDEQYF
TRBV27 CASSYGGSYNEQFF
TRBV9 CASSVGRLAGGYQETQYF
TRBV6-1 CASRPGYGYTF
TRBV27 CASSLERGTYNEQFF
TRBV27 CASSLRTALTDTQYF
TRBV19 CASSSSDRGIRELFF
TRBV7-3 CASSLDGAGELFF
TRBV4-2 CASSRTRSSGDLISSTDTQYF
TRBV28 CASSLSGAGGPSVTQYF
TRBV7-9 CASSPPSVQETQYF
TRBV7-9 CASSAGHTSSYEQYF
TRBV5-6 CASSLGVAGPGANVLTF
TRBV7-9 CASSDPTRANYEQYF
TRBV27 CASTLIWRQGHSGANVLTF